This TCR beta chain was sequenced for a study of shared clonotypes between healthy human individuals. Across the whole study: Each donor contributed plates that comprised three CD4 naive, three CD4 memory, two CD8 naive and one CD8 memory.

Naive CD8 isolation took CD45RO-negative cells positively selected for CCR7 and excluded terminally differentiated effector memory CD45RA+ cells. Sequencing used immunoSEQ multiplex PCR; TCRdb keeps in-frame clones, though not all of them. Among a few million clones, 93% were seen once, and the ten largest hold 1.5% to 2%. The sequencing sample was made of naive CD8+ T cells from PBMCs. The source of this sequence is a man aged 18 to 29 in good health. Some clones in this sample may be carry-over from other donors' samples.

CDR3 DNA: TGTGCCAGCAGCCCCGTAGCGGGATCTAGAATCTACGAGCAGTACTTC. Translating gives CASSPVAGSRIYEQYF. The J gene is TRBJ2-7, the V gene TRBV7-6, with 8 bases lining up with TRBD2. The CDR3 is 16 residues long. The trim removed 5 bases at V and 3 bases at J, leaving 12 bases unmatched. Germline CDR1 reads SGHVS; CDR2 reads FNYEAQ.